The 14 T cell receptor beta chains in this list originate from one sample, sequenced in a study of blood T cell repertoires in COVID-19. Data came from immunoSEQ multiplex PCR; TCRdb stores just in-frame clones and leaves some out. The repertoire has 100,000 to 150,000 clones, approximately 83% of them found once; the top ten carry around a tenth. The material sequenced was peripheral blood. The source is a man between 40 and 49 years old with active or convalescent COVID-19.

CDR3 DNA: TGTGCCAGCAGTTTCAGGAGGGACAGCCCCTACGAGCAGTACTTC. This sequence encodes CASSFRRDSPYEQYF. This chain uses TRBV6-5 with TRBJ2-7; TRBD1 might be the D (7 bases). V was clipped by 4 bases and J by 2 bases, with 15 bases between them. The germline CDR1 and CDR2 sequences are MNHEY and SVGAGI. The CDR3 length is 15 residues.

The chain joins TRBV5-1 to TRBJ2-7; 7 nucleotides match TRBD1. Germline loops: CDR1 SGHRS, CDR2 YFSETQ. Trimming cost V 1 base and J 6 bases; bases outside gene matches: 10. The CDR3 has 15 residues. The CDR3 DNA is TGCGCCAGCAGCTTGACAGGGGTTGCTTCGGTCGAGCAGTACTTC. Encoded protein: CASSLTGVASVEQYF.

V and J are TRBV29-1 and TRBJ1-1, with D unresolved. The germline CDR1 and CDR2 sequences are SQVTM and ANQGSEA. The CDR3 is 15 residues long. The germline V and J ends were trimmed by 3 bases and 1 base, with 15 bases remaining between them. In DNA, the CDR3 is TGCAGCGTTGATCGGGGTGGGGTGGGGAACACTGAAGCTTTCTTT. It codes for CSVDRGGVGNTEAFF.

CDR3: CASSLGQYSNQPQHF. CDR3 DNA: TGTGCCAGCAGCTTAGGACAGTATAGCAATCAGCCCCAGCATTTT. The chain is built from TRBV13 and TRBJ1-5; no firm D call. This CDR3 is 15 amino acids long. Germline V CDR1 and CDR2: PRHDT, FYEKMQ (reference sequence). V gave up 0 bases and J gave up 0 bases, with 6 bases separating them.

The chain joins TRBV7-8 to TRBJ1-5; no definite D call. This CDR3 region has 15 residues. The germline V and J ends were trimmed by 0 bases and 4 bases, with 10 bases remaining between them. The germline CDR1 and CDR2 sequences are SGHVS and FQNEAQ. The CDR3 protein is CASSLARAENQPQHF. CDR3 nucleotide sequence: TGTGCCAGCAGCTTAGCGAGAGCGGAAAATCAGCCCCAGCATTTT.

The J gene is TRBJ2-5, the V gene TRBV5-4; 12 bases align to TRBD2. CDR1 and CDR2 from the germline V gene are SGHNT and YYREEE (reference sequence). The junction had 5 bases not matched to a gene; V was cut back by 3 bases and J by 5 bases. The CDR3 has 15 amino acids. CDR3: CASSSSSGGGETQYF. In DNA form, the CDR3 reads TGTGCCAGCAGCTCTTCTAGCGGGGGGGGTGAGACCCAGTACTTC.

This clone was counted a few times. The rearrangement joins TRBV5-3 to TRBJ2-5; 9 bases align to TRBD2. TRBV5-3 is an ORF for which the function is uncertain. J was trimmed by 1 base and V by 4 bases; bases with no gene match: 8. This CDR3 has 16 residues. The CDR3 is CARSRSGTSLQETQYF. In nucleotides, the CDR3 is TGTGCCAGAAGCAGATCCGGGACTAGCCTCCAAGAGACCCAGTACTTC.

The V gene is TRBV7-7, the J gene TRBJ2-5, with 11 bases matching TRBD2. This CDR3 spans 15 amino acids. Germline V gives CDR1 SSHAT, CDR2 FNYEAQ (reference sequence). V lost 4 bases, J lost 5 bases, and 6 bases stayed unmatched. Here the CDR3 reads CASSSLAGGRETQYF. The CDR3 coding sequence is TGTGCCAGCAGCTCCTTAGCGGGGGGGCGGGAGACCCAGTACTTC.

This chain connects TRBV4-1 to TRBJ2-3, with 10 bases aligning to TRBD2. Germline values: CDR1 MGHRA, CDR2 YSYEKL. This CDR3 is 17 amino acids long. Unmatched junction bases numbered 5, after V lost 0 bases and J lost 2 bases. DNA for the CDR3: TGCGCCAGCAGCCAAGAACCTAGCGGGGGCCACACAGATACGCAGTATTTT. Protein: CASSQEPSGGHTDTQYF.

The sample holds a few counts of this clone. CDR3 nucleotides: TGCAGTGCTAGTGAAGTCAGGGGCGCAACTAATGAAAAACTGTTTTTT. The encoded protein is CSASEVRGATNEKLFF. The chain joins TRBV20-1 to TRBJ1-4, with D possibly being TRBD1 (6 bases). The CDR3 runs to 16 residues. Germline-derived CDR1 and CDR2 are DFQATT and SNEGSKA (reference sequence). V was clipped by 3 bases and J by 0 bases, with 14 bases between them.

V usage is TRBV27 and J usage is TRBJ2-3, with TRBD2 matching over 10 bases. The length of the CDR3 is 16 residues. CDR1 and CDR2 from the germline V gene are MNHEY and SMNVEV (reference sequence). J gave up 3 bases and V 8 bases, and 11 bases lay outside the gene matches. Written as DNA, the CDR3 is TGTGCCAGCGAAGAGCGGGGGGGCCTGAGGACAGATACGCAGTATTTT. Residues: CASEERGGLRTDTQYF.

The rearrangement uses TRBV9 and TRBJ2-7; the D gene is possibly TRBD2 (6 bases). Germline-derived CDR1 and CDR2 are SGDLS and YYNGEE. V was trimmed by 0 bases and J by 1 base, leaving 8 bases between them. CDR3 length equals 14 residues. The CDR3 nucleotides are TGTGCCAGCAGCGTAGGGGGGAGGTCCTACGAGCAGTACTTC. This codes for CASSVGGRSYEQYF.

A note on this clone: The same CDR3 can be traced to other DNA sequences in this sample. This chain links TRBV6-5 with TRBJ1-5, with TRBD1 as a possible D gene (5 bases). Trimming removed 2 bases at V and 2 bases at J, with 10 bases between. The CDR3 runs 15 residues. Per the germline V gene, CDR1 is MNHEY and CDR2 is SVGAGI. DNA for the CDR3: TGTGCCAGCAGTTACAGGGGTTTGGGCAATCAGCCCCAGCATTTT. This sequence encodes CASSYRGLGNQPQHF.

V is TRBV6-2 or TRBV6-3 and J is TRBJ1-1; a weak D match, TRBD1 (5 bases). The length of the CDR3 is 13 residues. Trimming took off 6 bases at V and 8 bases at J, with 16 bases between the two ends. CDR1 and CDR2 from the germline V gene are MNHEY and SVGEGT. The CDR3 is CASSRLTGIEAFF. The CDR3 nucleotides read TGTGCCAGCAGCCGCCTTACAGGCATCGAAGCTTTCTTT.